This T cell receptor beta chain was profiled in a study of blood T cell repertoires in COVID-19. Study-wide context: Samples taken during acute and convalescent COVID-19 were collected in the United States, Italy and Spain. T cells, B-cell-depleted T cells, or PBMCs provided the cDNA or gDNA that served as material.

Some clones are missing from TCRdb's copy, which holds only in-frame ones; the method was immunoSEQ multiplex PCR. Of about 190,000 clones detected, around 80% appear once; the ten largest clones hold 2.5% to 3%. CDR1 and CDR2 (germline): LNHDA, SQIVND (reference sequence). The CDR3 extends over 17 amino acids. V dropped 1 base and J dropped 8 bases, with 18 bases sitting between them. The sample comprised peripheral blood. The chain is built from TRBV19 and TRBJ1-6; D unresolved. This TCR was recovered from an elderly woman with active or convalescent COVID-19. The CDR3 loop reads CASSIAAYSRGDSPLHF. As DNA, the CDR3 is TGTGCCAGTAGTATAGCAGCGTATTCACGAGGAGATTCACCCCTCCACTTT.